This entry is about one TCR beta chain. This entry belongs to a study of blood T cell repertoires in COVID-19. Study information: Some COVID-19 samples were acute and others convalescent; all came from the United States, Italy and Spain.

Clones were sequenced by immunoSEQ multiplex PCR, and TCRdb holds only the in-frame ones, with some missing. The table shows roughly 240,000 clones, with around 78% occurring only once. The CDR3 contains 11 residues. Trimming took 4 bases from V and 5 from J, leaving 9 bases between them. The germline CDR1 and CDR2 sequences are DFQATT and SNEGSKA (reference sequence). The sample taken for sequencing was peripheral blood. The rearrangement joins TRBV20-1 to TRBJ2-7; no clear D. This clonotype was sampled from a man aged 55 to 70 who had recovered from COVID-19. The CDR3 nucleotides read TGCAGTGCTACTAGAAGCAACGAGCAGTACTTC. Translated, it gives CSATRSNEQYF.